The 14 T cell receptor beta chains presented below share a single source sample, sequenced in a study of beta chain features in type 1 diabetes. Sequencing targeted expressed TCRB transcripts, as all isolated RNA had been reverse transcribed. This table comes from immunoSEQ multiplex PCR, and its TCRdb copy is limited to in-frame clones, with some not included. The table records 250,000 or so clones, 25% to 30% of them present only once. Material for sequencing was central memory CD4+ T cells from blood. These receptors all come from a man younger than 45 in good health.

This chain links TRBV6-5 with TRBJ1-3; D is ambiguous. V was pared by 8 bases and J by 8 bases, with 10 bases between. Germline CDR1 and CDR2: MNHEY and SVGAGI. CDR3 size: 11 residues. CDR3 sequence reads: CASGQFDTIYF. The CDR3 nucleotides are TGTGCCAGCGGCCAGTTCGACACCATATATTTT.

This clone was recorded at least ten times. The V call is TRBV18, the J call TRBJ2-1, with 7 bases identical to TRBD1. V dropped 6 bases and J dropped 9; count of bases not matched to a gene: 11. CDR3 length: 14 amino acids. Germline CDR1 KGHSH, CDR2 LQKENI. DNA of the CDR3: TGTGCCAGCTCTCTGGGACAGACCTTTGGTGAGCAGTTCTTC. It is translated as CASSLGQTFGEQFF.

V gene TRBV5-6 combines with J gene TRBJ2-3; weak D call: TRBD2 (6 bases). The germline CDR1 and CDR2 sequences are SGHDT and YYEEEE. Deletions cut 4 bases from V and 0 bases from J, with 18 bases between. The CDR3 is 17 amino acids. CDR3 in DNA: TGTGCCAGCAGCCCCGGACTATCCCAAGGGAGCACAGATACGCAGTATTTT. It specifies CASSPGLSQGSTDTQYF.

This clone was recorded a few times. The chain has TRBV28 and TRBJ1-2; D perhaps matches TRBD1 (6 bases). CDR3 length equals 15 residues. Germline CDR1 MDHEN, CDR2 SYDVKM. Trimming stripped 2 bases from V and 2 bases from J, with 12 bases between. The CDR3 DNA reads TGTGCCAGCAGTTTAGAAGGGGGACGAAACTATGGCTACACCTTC. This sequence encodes CASSLEGGRNYGYTF.

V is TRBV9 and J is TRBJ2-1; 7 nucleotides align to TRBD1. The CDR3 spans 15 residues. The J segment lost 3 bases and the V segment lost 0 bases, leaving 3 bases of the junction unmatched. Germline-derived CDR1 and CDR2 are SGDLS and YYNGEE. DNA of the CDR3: TGTGCCAGCAGCGTAGAGGGACAGCGCTACAATGAGCAGTTCTTC. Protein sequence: CASSVEGQRYNEQFF. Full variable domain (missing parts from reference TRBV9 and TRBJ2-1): DSGVTQTPKHLITATGQRVTLRCSPRSGDLSVYWYQQSLDQGLQFLIQYYNGEERAKGNILERFSAQQFPDLHSELNLSSLELGDSALYFCASSVEGQRYNEQFFGPGTRLTVL.

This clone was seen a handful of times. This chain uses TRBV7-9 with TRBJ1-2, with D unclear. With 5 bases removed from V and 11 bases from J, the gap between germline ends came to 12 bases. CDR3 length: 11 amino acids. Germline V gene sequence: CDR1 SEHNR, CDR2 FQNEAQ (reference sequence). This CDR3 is CASSIAGRYTF. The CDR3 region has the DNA TGTGCCAGCAGCATCGCCGGGAGGTACACCTTC.

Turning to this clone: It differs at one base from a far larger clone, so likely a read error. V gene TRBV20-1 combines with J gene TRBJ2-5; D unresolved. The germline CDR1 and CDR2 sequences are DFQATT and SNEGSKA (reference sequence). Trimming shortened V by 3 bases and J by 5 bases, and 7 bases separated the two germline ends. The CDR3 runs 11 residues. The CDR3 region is CSASRCETQYF. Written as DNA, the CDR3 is TGCAGTGCTAGTCGGTGTGAGACCCAGTACTTC.

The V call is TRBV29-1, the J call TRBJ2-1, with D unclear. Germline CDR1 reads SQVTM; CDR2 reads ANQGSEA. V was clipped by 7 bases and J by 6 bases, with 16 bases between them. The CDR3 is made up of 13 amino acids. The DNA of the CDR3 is TGCAGCGCCGTTAGAACAAAAATCAATGAGCAGTTCTTC. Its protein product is CSAVRTKINEQFF.

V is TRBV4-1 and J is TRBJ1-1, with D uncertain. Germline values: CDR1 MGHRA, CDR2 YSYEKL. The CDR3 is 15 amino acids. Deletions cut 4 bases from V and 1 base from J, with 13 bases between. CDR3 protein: CASSPKRSGNTEAFF. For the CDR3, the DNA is TGCGCCAGCAGCCCGAAAAGGAGTGGGAACACTGAAGCTTTCTTT.

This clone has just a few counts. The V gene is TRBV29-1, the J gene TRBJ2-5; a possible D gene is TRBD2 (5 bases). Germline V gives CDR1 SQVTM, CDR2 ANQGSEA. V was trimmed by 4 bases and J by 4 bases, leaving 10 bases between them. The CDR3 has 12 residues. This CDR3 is CSVGSGGETQYF. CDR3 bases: TGCAGCGTTGGAAGCGGAGGAGAGACCCAGTACTTC.

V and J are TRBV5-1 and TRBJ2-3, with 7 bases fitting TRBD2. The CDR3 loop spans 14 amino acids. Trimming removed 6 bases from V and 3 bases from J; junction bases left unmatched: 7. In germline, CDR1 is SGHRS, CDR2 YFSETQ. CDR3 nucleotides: TGCGCCAGCAACCTAGCGGAAAGTACAGATACGCAGTATTTT. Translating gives CASNLAESTDTQYF.

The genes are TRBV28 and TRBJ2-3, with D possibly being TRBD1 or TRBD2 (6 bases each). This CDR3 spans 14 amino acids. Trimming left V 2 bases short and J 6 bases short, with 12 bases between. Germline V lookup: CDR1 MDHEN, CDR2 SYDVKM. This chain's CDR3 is CASSLGGHVDTQYF. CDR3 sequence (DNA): TGTGCCAGCAGTTTAGGGGGGCACGTGGATACGCAGTATTTT.

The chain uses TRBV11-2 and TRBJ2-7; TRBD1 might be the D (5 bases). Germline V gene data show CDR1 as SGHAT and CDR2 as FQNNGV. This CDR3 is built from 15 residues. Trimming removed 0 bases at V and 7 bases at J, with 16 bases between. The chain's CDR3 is CASSLDLGQATEQYF. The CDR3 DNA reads TGTGCCAGCAGCTTAGATCTGGGGCAGGCCACGGAGCAGTACTTC. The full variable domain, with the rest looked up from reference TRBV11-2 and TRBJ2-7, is EAGVAQSPRYKIIEKRQSVAFWCNPISGHATLYWYQQILGQGPKLLIQFQNNGVVDDSQLPKDRFSAERLKGVDSTLKIQPAKLEDSAVYLCASSLDLGQATEQYFGPGTRLTVT.

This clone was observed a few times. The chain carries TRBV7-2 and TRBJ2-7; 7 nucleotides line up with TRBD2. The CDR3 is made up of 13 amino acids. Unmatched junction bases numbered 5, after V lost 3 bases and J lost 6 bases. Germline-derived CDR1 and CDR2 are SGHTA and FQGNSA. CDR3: CASSFGGSTEQYF. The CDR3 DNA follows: TGTGCCAGCAGCTTCGGCGGGAGTACCGAGCAGTACTTC.